These 7 T cell receptor beta chains were all obtained from the same sample, sequenced in a study of cytomegalovirus exposure and HLA in healthy donors (dated by TCRdb to the late 2010s). The receptor library was made with the immunoSEQ multiplex PCR assay. A mixture of 60 forward primers for TCR Vbeta segments and 13 reverse primers for TCR Jbeta segments was used in the multiplex PCR. This immuneACCESS table, as held by TCRdb, lists in-frame sequences with V and J called but not all clones. Of the missing ones, under half trace to an unresolved V gene in checked studies; the others have no known cause. This sample gives fewer than 150,000 clones in total; around 77% of them show up just once. The ten largest clones take up nearly 5% of the sample. The material sequenced was PBMCs. These receptors were obtained from a woman aged 45 to 65 in good health and CMV-seronegative.

The V call is TRBV4-2, the J call TRBJ2-1, with 8 bases that match TRBD1. This CDR3 spans 17 amino acids. J was trimmed by 5 bases and V by 2 bases; bases with no gene match: 11. The germline V gene has CDR1 LGHNA and CDR2 YNFKEQ. CDR3 residues: CASSQLPDRGQNNEQFF. CDR3 nucleotides: TGTGCCAGCAGCCAACTTCCCGACAGGGGACAGAACAATGAGCAGTTCTTC.

The chain employs TRBV2 and TRBJ1-5; D possibly corresponds to TRBD1 (5 bases). CDR3 length equals 15 residues. Germline V gene sequence: CDR1 SNHLY, CDR2 FYNNEI. Trimming took 7 bases from V and 4 from J, leaving 17 bases between them. The CDR3 loop reads CASTPVAGGNQPQHF. As DNA, the CDR3 is TGTGCCAGCACCCCGGTGGCGGGGGGGAATCAGCCCCAGCATTTT.

As regards this clone: Relative to the germline gene, one junction end is altered; a read error may explain this. V is TRBV7-2 and J is TRBJ1-5; D is unclear. This CDR3 is 13 amino acids long. The germline gives CDR1 SGHTA, CDR2 FQGNSA. The CDR3 region has the DNA TGTGCCAGCTCTAATGCCCAAAATCGGCCCCAGCATTTT. It encodes CASSNAQNRPQHF. Full variable domain (outside the CDR3, taken from reference TRBV7-2 and TRBJ1-5): GAGVSQSPSNKVTEKGKDVELRCDPISGHTALYWYRQSLGQGLEFLIYFQGNSAPDKSGLPSDRFSAERTGGSVSTLTIQRTQQEDSAVYLCASSNAQNRPQHFGDGTRLSIL.

This clone appeared a few times. The V call is TRBV9, the J call TRBJ2-3; maybe TRBD1 (6 bases). Germline V gene lookup returns CDR1 SGDLS and CDR2 YYNGEE. The CDR3 covers 15 residues. Trimming shortened V by 5 bases and J by 0 bases, and 13 bases separated the two germline ends. The CDR3 bases are TGTGCCAGCAGGGGGACATCAGCTAGCACAGATACGCAGTATTTT. This gives the protein CASRGTSASTDTQYF.

This sequence joins TRBV7-8 and TRBJ1-2; 10 positions match TRBD1. CDR3 length: 14 residues. V gave up 5 bases and J gave up 3 bases; unmatched junction bases: 3. Per germline, CDR1 SGHVS and CDR2 FQNEAQ. The CDR3 coding sequence is TGTGCCAGCAGCAAGACAGGGGGCGACTATGGCTACACCTTC. Protein product: CASSKTGGDYGYTF.

The chain is built from TRBV9 and TRBJ2-3; 8 nucleotides agree with TRBD2. Trimming at V came to 3 bases and at J to 2 bases, leaving 5 bases not matched to a gene. Germline V gene sequence: CDR1 SGDLS, CDR2 YYNGEE. This CDR3 is 15 amino acids long. The CDR3: CASSASGGDTDTQYF. CDR3 coding DNA: TGTGCCAGCAGCGCAAGCGGGGGAGACACAGATACGCAGTATTTT.

V is TRBV28 and J is TRBJ1-5; TRBD1 aligns across 9 bases. CDR1 is MDHEN and CDR2 is SYDVKM in the germline V gene. This CDR3 spans 15 amino acids. V trimming: 3 bases; J trimming: 2 bases; junction bases outside the gene matches: 2. The CDR3, as DNA: TGTGCCAGCAGTTTGGACAGGGGTGGCAATCAGCCCCAGCATTTT. Protein: CASSLDRGGNQPQHF.